Listed below are T cell receptor beta chains from one sample, sequenced in a study of blood T cell repertoires in COVID-19. Sequencing used immunoSEQ multiplex PCR; TCRdb keeps in-frame clones, though not all of them. The sample contains tens of thousands of clones, around 86% of which appear only once. Source material: peripheral blood. Every receptor here comes from an older woman with acute or convalescent COVID-19. CDR3s include the opening cysteine and the closing phenylalanine or tryptophan. The D gene is left open where the match is weak.

j_gene | v_gene | d_gene | CDR3aa | CDR3nt
TRBJ2-1 | TRBV5-1 | NA | CASSLGSGAGNEQFF | TGCGCCAGCAGCTTGGGGTCAGGGGCTGGCAATGAGCAGTTCTTC
TRBJ2-1 | TRBV5-4 | TRBD1 | CASSPQGSRGEQFF | TGTGCCAGCAGCCCACAGGGGAGTCGGGGTGAGCAGTTCTTC
TRBJ2-3 | TRBV28 | NA | CASIEESTDTQYF | TGTGCCAGCATTGAGGAAAGCACAGATACGCAGTATTTT
TRBJ1-5 | TRBV28 | TRBD1 | CASSQISGQGADQPQHF | TGTGCCAGCAGCCAAATAAGTGGACAGGGGGCAGATCAGCCCCAGCATTTT
TRBJ1-1 | TRBV9 | NA | CASSAGGELGTEAFF | TGTGCCAGCAGCGCAGGAGGGGAATTGGGAACTGAAGCTTTCTTT
TRBJ2-1 | TRBV19 | TRBD2 | CASSIILISGTSYNEQFF | TGTGCCAGTAGTATTATATTGATTAGCGGGACGTCCTACAATGAGCAGTTCTTC
TRBJ1-3 | TRBV3-1/TRBV3-2 | NA | CASSLPGARNTIYF | TGTGCCAGCAGCCTTCCAGGGGCGAGAAACACCATATATTTT
TRBJ1-6 | TRBV28 | NA | CASSLSRGPHSPLHF | TGTGCCAGCAGTTTAAGCAGGGGACCTCATTCACCCCTCCACTTT
TRBJ2-3 | TRBV4-2 | NA | CASSQGQSTDTQYF | TGTGCCAGCAGCCAAGGGCAGAGCACAGATACGCAGTATTTT
TRBJ1-2 | TRBV7-9 | NA | CASSPSMFREYGYTF | TGTGCCAGCAGCCCTTCAATGTTCCGGGAATATGGCTACACCTTC
TRBJ1-1 | TRBV5-4 | NA | CASSLGLMNTEAFF | TGTGCCAGCAGCTTAGGACTCATGAACACTGAAGCTTTCTTT
TRBJ2-1 | TRBV28 | TRBD2 | CASSLSGGPTRFF | TGTGCCAGCAGTTTATCGGGGGGGCCCACTCGGTTCTTC
TRBJ2-2 | TRBV24-1 | NA | CATSAPEGRPNTGELFF | TGTGCCACCAGTGCCCCCGAGGGGAGGCCTAACACCGGGGAGCTGTTTTTT
TRBJ1-1 | TRBV5-1 | NA | CASSLGQVNTEAFF | TGCGCCAGCAGCTTGGGACAGGTGAACACTGAAGCTTTCTTT
TRBJ1-1 | TRBV28 | TRBD1 | CASRNSGTGGLNTEAFF | TGTGCCAGCAGAAACTCCGGGACAGGGGGCTTGAACACTGAAGCTTTCTTT
TRBJ2-3 | TRBV5-4 | TRBD1 | CASSPRQGGTDTQYF | TGTGCCAGCAGCCCAAGACAGGGTGGCACAGATACGCAGTATTTT
TRBJ1-1 | TRBV6-4 | TRBD1 | CASSDLRTGERAPGTEAFF | TGTGCCAGCAGTGACTTACGGACAGGGGAAAGGGCCCCGGGCACTGAAGCTTTCTTT
TRBJ2-5 | TRBV7-2 | NA | CASSPDYLQETQYF | TGTGCCAGCAGCCCGGACTATCTCCAAGAGACCCAGTACTTC
TRBJ1-5 | TRBV7-2 | TRBD1 | CASSLATGGNQPQHF | TGTGCCAGCAGCTTAGCTACAGGGGGCAATCAGCCCCAGCATTTT
TRBJ1-1 | TRBV6-2/TRBV6-3 | NA | CASSSPRRAEAFF | TGTGCCAGCAGTTCTCCCAGACGGGCTGAAGCTTTCTTT
TRBJ2-7 | TRBV3-1/TRBV3-2 | TRBD2 | CASSQRTRDGGYEQYF | TGTGCCAGCAGCCAACGCACACGGGACGGGGGGTACGAGCAGTACTTC
TRBJ2-3 | TRBV20-1 | NA | CSASKEGYGPPAGTDTQYF | TGCAGTGCTAGTAAGGAGGGGTATGGACCCCCCGCCGGCACAGATACGCAGTATTTT